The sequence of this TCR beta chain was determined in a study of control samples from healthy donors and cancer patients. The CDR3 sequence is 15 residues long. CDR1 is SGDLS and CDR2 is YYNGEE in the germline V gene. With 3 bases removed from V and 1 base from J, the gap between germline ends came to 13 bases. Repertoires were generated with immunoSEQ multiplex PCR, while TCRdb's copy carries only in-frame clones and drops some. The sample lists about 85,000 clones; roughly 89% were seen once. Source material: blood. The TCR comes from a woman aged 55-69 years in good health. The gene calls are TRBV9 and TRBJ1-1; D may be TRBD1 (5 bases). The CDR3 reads CASSAPGTGNTEAFF. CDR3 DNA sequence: TGTGCCAGCAGCGCCCCCGGGACGGGGAACACTGAAGCTTTCTTT.